This entry concerns a single TCR beta chain. The study ran its PCR with 60 Vbeta and 13 Jbeta primers. The table came from immunoSEQ multiplex PCR; TCRdb's copy has only in-frame clones and leaves some out. This table holds around 150,000 clones, approximately 61% found once. The data derive from a study of cytomegalovirus exposure and HLA in healthy donors. The CDR3 spans 14 residues. V lost 3 bases, J lost 0 bases, and 9 bases lay in between. CDR1 and CDR2 from the germline V gene are GTSNPN and SVGIG (reference sequence). This chain uses TRBV30 with TRBJ1-3; maybe TRBD1 (5 bases). Sequenced: PBMCs. This clonotype originated in a woman aged 40 to 50 in good health and CMV-seronegative. The CDR3 DNA reads TGTGCCTGGAGAGGTGGGGCCTCTGGAAACACCATATATTTT. Translating it yields CAWRGGASGNTIYF.